Sequencing of this T cell receptor (beta chain) was carried out in a study of cytomegalovirus exposure and HLA in healthy donors. It was with 60 Vbeta and 13 Jbeta primers that the PCR ran. The data were produced by immunoSEQ multiplex PCR, yet TCRdb's version contains in-frame clones alone and is incomplete. Counted here are approximately 210,000 clones, about four fifths occurring once; the ten biggest clones make up 1.5% to 2%. The CDR3 is 14 residues long. Germline V gene lookup returns CDR1 SQVTM and CDR2 ANQGSEA. Trimming cost V 5 bases and J 1 base; bases outside gene matches: 6. This TCR was sampled from a young man in good health and CMV-seronegative. Sequencing used PBMCs. The V and J genes are TRBV29-1 and TRBJ2-3; 7 nucleotides agree with TRBD1. The CDR3: CSVTGTEGTDTQYF. The DNA for the CDR3 is TGCAGCGTTACCGGGACAGAGGGCACAGATACGCAGTATTTT.